This TCR beta chain came from a study of graft-versus-host responses after intestinal transplantation. In the study overall: Recipients were all induced with anti-thymocyte globulin, then given tacrolimus and steroids for about three years.

A word on this clone: Antigen specificity is unknown.

CDR3 length equals 14 residues. Germline CDR1 reads MDHEN; CDR2 reads SYDVKM. V was pared by 5 bases and J by 2 bases, with 13 bases between. Notes on the study in general: The highest levels of circulating GvH clones went along with early declines in HvG clones after transplant. Recipient marrow held GvH clones, some first seen in ileum or blood.

Repertoires were generated with immunoSEQ multiplex PCR, while TCRdb's copy carries only in-frame clones and drops some. The table lists 75,000 to 100,000 clones, about 93% of them singletons. The J gene is TRBJ2-7, the V gene TRBV28; tentatively, D is TRBD1 (6 bases). The sample in question was unstimulated CD8+ T cells sorted from spleen or lymph node cells, obtained before intestinal transplant. The clonotype was recovered from a human donor who received an intestinal transplant. This chain's CDR3 is CASSTDRRPYEQYF. CDR3 DNA sequence: TGTGCCAGCAGTACCGACAGGCGACCCTACGAGCAGTACTTC.